The clone carrying this T cell receptor beta chain has a single count. These data originate in a study of blood T cells in healthy people across ages. CDR1 and CDR2 from the germline V gene are DFQATT and SNEGSKA (reference sequence). Deletions cut 0 bases from V and 2 bases from J, with 20 bases between. The CDR3 is 18 residues long. A second PCR, run for roughly 7 to 11 cycles, used a sample-barcoded 5' primer plus a J-beta primer mix. TCRdb independently ran MiXCR on the 5' RACE reads; one entry per CDR3 protein. The sample has more than 650,000 distinct CDR3 sequences, approximately 53% seen once; the top ten hold roughly 40%.

This sequence joins TRBV20-1 and TRBJ2-4, with D perhaps TRBD2 (6 bases). Sequencing was done on a sample of blood. This sequence originates from a man older than 75 in good health. CDR3 DNA: TGCAGTGCTAGAGAAGGGGAGCGGGCGAGCCTAACCAAAAACATTCAGTACTTC. This translates into CSAREGERASLTKNIQYF.